The 27 T cell receptor beta chains in this list originate from one sample, sequenced in a study of blood T cells in healthy people across ages. Through a sample-barcoded 5' primer and a J-beta primer mix, a second PCR was run for roughly 6 to 12 cycles. TCRdb reprocessed the 5' RACE reads with MiXCR, giving one entry per CDR3 protein. The data hold 1 million or so distinct CDR3 sequences, with around 43% observed a single time. The sample comprised blood. The source is a woman in her fifties or sixties in good health.

The chain links TRBV27 to TRBJ1-5; no clear D gene. CDR1 MNHEY and CDR2 SMNVEV come from the germline V gene (reference sequence). The ends were cut back, 0 bases at V and 6 bases at J, with 9 bases in the middle. This CDR3 region has 14 residues. CDR3 coding DNA: TGTGCCAGCAGTTTATCAAGCGGCCGTCAGCCCCAGCATTTT. Its translation: CASSLSSGRQPQHF.

The rearrangement links TRBV29-1 to TRBJ2-7; 9 bases agree with TRBD1. Germline assignment: CDR1 SQVTM and CDR2 ANQGSEA. This CDR3 contains 15 residues. V gave up 1 base and J gave up 5 bases; unmatched junction bases: 9. The CDR3 loop reads CSVEGGDRGFNEQYF. The CDR3 DNA reads as TGCAGCGTTGAAGGGGGAGACAGGGGGTTCAACGAGCAGTACTTC.

This clonotype was counted only a few times. The J gene is TRBJ2-3, the V gene TRBV7-8, with D possibly matching TRBD2 (6 bases). V was cut by 5 bases and J by 0 bases, with 21 bases left in between. This CDR3 is 18 amino acids long. From germline, CDR1 is SGHVS and CDR2 FQNEAQ. CDR3 bases: TGTGCCAGCAGCGCCCGGCGGGGTATCGGTCTGAGCACAGATACGCAGTATTTT. As protein: CASSARRGIGLSTDTQYF.

On this clonotype: A junction end diverges from the germline sequence, so it may reflect a read error. V is TRBV27 and J is TRBJ2-5; unclear D gene. This CDR3 has 13 amino acids. Germline values: CDR1 MNHEY, CDR2 SMNVEV (reference sequence). The CDR3 loop reads CAGSLVLGDEQYF. The CDR3 DNA is TGTGCCGGCAGTTTAGTCCTCGGTGATGAGCAGTACTTC.

There are a few counts of this clonotype. The V gene is TRBV12-3 or TRBV12-4, the J gene TRBJ1-4, with D unclear. Trimming removed 5 bases at V and 7 bases at J, with 14 bases between. This CDR3 comprises 14 residues. CDR3 nucleotide sequence: TGTGCCAGCAGTCGCCCGGGAGGAAGTGAAAAACTGTTTTTT. Encoded protein: CASSRPGGSEKLFF.

This clonotype was recorded a few times. The J gene is TRBJ2-4, the V gene TRBV7-8; perhaps TRBD2 as D (6 bases). The germline V gene has CDR1 SGHVS and CDR2 FQNEAQ. V was cut by 8 bases and J by 2 bases, with 13 bases left in between. The CDR3 runs 14 residues. CDR3 sequence reads: CASGPGVSKNIQYF. The DNA for the CDR3 is TGTGCCAGCGGGCCGGGGGTCTCCAAAAACATTCAGTACTTC.

This chain uses TRBV5-1 with TRBJ1-1, with D possibly matching TRBD1 (5 bases). Trimming shortened V by 0 bases and J by 1 base, and 10 bases separated the two germline ends. Germline V lookup: CDR1 SGHRS, CDR2 YFSETQ. This CDR3 has 15 amino acids. The CDR3 protein is CASSLAGRENTEAFF. The CDR3 nucleotides are TGCGCCAGCAGCTTGGCAGGGCGGGAGAACACTGAAGCTTTCTTT. The full variable domain, rest sourced from reference TRBV5-1 and TRBJ1-1, is KAGVTQTPRYLIKTRGQQVTLSCSPISGHRSVSWYQQTPGQGLQFLFEYFSETQRNKGNFPGRFSGRQFSNSRSEMNVSTLELGDSALYLCASSLAGRENTEAFFGQGTRLTVV.

This CDR3 reads CASSCLGADTDTQYF. CDR3 DNA: TGTGCCAGCAGTTGCCTAGGGGCGGACACAGATACGCAGTATTTT. This chain uses TRBV7-9 with TRBJ2-3, with a possible D match to TRBD1 (5 bases). V lost 6 bases and J 2 bases, leaving 15 bases between the germline ends. The length of the CDR3 is 15 residues. Germline V lookup: CDR1 SEHNR, CDR2 FQNEAQ (reference sequence).

The sample holds a few counts of this clonotype. The CDR3 spells CASSPGTSGKNEQFF. CDR3 nucleotides: TGTGCCAGCAGCCCCGGGACTAGCGGGAAGAATGAGCAGTTCTTC. The V gene is TRBV7-9, the J gene TRBJ2-1; the match to TRBD2 covers 13 bases. With 5 bases clipped from V and 7 bases from J, the junction kept 5 bases outside the gene matches. This CDR3 has 15 residues. The germline V gene encodes CDR1 SEHNR and CDR2 FQNEAQ (reference sequence).

This clonotype showed up just a few times. V and J are TRBV9 and TRBJ2-1, with a possible D match to TRBD2 (5 bases). The V gene lost 0 bases and the J gene lost 6 bases, with 10 bases spanning the gap. The CDR3 has 14 amino acids. CDR1 SGDLS and CDR2 YYNGEE come from the germline V gene. This chain's CDR3 is CASSVGLASNEQFF. In nucleotides, the CDR3 is TGTGCCAGCAGCGTAGGTCTAGCCTCCAATGAGCAGTTCTTC. The full variable domain, with the rest looked up from reference TRBV9 and TRBJ2-1, is DSGVTQTPKHLITATGQRVTLRCSPRSGDLSVYWYQQSLDQGLQFLIQYYNGEERAKGNILERFSAQQFPDLHSELNLSSLELGDSALYFCASSVGLASNEQFFGPGTRLTVL.

This rearrangement joins TRBV7-8 to TRBJ2-7, with 10 bases lining up with TRBD2. CDR1 and CDR2 from the germline V gene are SGHVS and FQNEAQ. The CDR3 contains 19 residues. The V gene end was trimmed by 3 bases and the J gene end by 0 bases; junction bases not matched to a gene: 14. The CDR3 DNA sequence: TGTGCCAGCAGCTTCATCCTCCCGGGACTAGCGTCGAGCTCCTACGAGCAGTACTTC. It encodes CASSFILPGLASSSYEQYF.

This clonotype was observed a few times. The V and J genes are TRBV6-1 and TRBJ2-7, with D hard to call. V was trimmed by 5 bases and J by 0 bases, leaving 11 bases between them. This CDR3 has 14 amino acids. Per the germline V gene, CDR1 is MNHNS and CDR2 is SASEGT. CDR3 sequence reads: CASSPRSLSYEQYF. In DNA, the CDR3 is TGTGCCAGCAGTCCCCGTAGCCTCTCCTACGAGCAGTACTTC.

The gene calls are TRBV27 and TRBJ2-1; 8 bases fit TRBD2. Germline V CDR1 and CDR2: MNHEY, SMNVEV (reference sequence). The J segment lost 8 bases and the V segment lost 2 bases, leaving 5 bases of the junction unmatched. This CDR3 contains 14 residues. CDR3 coding DNA: TGTGCCAGCAGTTTAAGCGGGAGCTGGGATGAGCAGTTCTTC. Translation: CASSLSGSWDEQFF.

This chain connects TRBV27 to TRBJ2-5; 9 bases match TRBD1. The germline gives CDR1 MNHEY, CDR2 SMNVEV (reference sequence). J was trimmed by 11 bases and V by 5 bases; bases with no gene match: 15. CDR3 length equals 15 residues. The CDR3 coding sequence is TGTGCCAGCAGTCCGGGACAGGGATTCGGTAATGAGCAGTACTTC. Its protein product is CASSPGQGFGNEQYF.

This chain uses TRBV27 with TRBJ2-7, with a weak D call TRBD1 (6 bases). Germline V gene sequence: CDR1 MNHEY, CDR2 SMNVEV (reference sequence). The CDR3 length is 16 residues. V lost 0 bases and J 0 bases, leaving 12 bases between the germline ends. Here the CDR3 DNA reads TGTGCCAGCAGTTTATCGATAGGACAGAGCTCCTACGAGCAGTACTTC. The encoded protein is CASSLSIGQSSYEQYF.

V gene TRBV5-1 combines with J gene TRBJ2-7; the D gene is possibly TRBD2 (7 bases). From germline, CDR1 is SGHRS and CDR2 YFSETQ. V lost 4 bases and J lost 3, with 11 bases in between. This CDR3 contains 13 residues. CDR3 sequence (DNA): TGCGCCAGCAGCGGGGAGGGGGTCTACGAGCAGTACTTC. It specifies CASSGEGVYEQYF.

The CDR3 loop is CSGGRQGNTEAFF. The CDR3, as DNA: TGCAGCGGAGGCAGGCAGGGGAACACTGAAGCTTTCTTT. The V and J genes are TRBV29-1 and TRBJ1-1, with a weak D call TRBD1 (5 bases). The CDR3 is 13 residues long. Germline CDR1 is SQVTM and CDR2 is ANQGSEA. Between the trimmed V and J ends, which lost 7 bases and 1 base, there was a span of 13 bases.

V is TRBV29-1 and J is TRBJ2-1; D is undetermined. The CDR3 covers 10 residues. Trimming removed 7 bases from V and 5 bases from J, with 6 bases in between. Germline V gene data show CDR1 as SQVTM and CDR2 as ANQGSEA. CDR3: CSGSHNEQFF. DNA for the CDR3: TGCAGCGGATCCCACAATGAGCAGTTCTTC.

This chain uses TRBV6-5 with TRBJ1-4, with D unresolved. V was pared by 0 bases and J by 0 bases, with 5 bases between. In germline, CDR1 is MNHEY, CDR2 SVGAGI. This CDR3 comprises 15 residues. CDR3 DNA sequence: TGTGCCAGCAGTTACTCGCGAGCAACTAATGAAAAACTGTTTTTT. This codes for CASSYSRATNEKLFF.

The genes are TRBV7-2 and TRBJ2-1; 7 bases map to TRBD2. The germline V gene has CDR1 SGHTA and CDR2 FQGNSA. The CDR3 is 15 amino acids. V shed 1 base and J 3 bases; nucleotides not matched to a gene: 3. CDR3 bases: TGTGCCAGCAGCTTAGGGACTAGTAACTACAATGAGCAGTTCTTC. It translates to CASSLGTSNYNEQFF.

The chain employs TRBV20-1 and TRBJ2-3, with a tentative D call TRBD2 (6 bases). The CDR3 has 16 residues. Trimming removed 3 bases from V and 0 bases from J, with 16 bases in between. Germline V gene data show CDR1 as DFQATT and CDR2 as SNEGSKA (reference sequence). In DNA, the CDR3 is TGCAGTGCTAGGTCCGGGACCAGCGGGAGCACAGATACGCAGTATTTT. Its translation: CSARSGTSGSTDTQYF.

This clonotype was seen a handful of times. The gene calls are TRBV30 and TRBJ2-5, with D uncertain. CDR1 GTSNPN and CDR2 SVGIG come from the germline V gene (reference sequence). Trimming left V 6 bases short and J 11 bases short, with 19 bases between. The CDR3 length is 12 residues. The CDR3 coding sequence is TGTGCCTGTCGTACGCTGGGCAATGAGCAGTACTTC. It is translated as CACRTLGNEQYF.

Only a few counts were recorded for this clonotype. The chain carries TRBV15 and TRBJ2-1; a possible D gene is TRBD2 (6 bases). Germline V gives CDR1 LNHNV, CDR2 YYDKDF (reference sequence). Deletions cut 0 bases from V and 7 bases from J, with 7 bases between. The CDR3 is made up of 13 amino acids. This CDR3 is CATSRERGNEQFF. CDR3 nucleotide sequence: TGTGCCACCAGCAGAGAACGGGGGAATGAGCAGTTCTTC. Looking up the rest from reference TRBV15 and TRBJ2-1 gives the full variable domain: DAMVIQNPRYQVTQFGKPVTLSCSQTLNHNVMYWYQQKSSQAPKLLFHYYDKDFNNEADTPDNFQSRRPNTSFCFLDIRSPGLGDTAMYLCATSRERGNEQFFGPGTRLTVL.

This clonotype was counted between two and nine times. The chain carries TRBV3-1 and TRBJ2-6; 7 bases align to TRBD2. The CDR3 totals 14 residues. Germline loops: CDR1 LGHDT, CDR2 YNNKEL (reference sequence). V gave up 5 bases and J gave up 2 bases; unmatched junction bases: 0. The CDR3, as DNA: TGTGCCAGCAGCGCGGGGGCTGGGGCCAACGTCCTGACTTTC. Protein product: CASSAGAGANVLTF.

This clonotype has a single count. V usage is TRBV15 and J usage is TRBJ1-1; D is uncertain. Trimming removed 3 bases at V and 7 bases at J, with 12 bases between. Germline CDR1 LNHNV, CDR2 YYDKDF (reference sequence). The CDR3 is made up of 13 amino acids. The CDR3 is CATSSLVGGEAFF. The DNA of the CDR3 is TGTGCCACCAGCAGCTTGGTGGGTGGTGAAGCTTTCTTT.

This clonotype has a handful of counts. This chain links TRBV7-9 with TRBJ2-5; TRBD2 is a possible D gene (6 bases). Germline V gene lookup returns CDR1 SEHNR and CDR2 FQNEAQ (reference sequence). Between the trimmed V and J ends, which lost 3 bases and 3 bases, there was a span of 11 bases. This CDR3 has 14 residues. The CDR3 DNA reads TGTGCCAGCAGCTTCGTGGGGGGAAAAGAGACCCAGTACTTC. As protein: CASSFVGGKETQYF.

This clonotype was recorded once. The J gene is TRBJ1-2, the V gene TRBV7-8, with D perhaps matching TRBD1 (6 bases). Looked up from germline, CDR1 is SGHVS and CDR2 is FQNEAQ. Trimming took 5 bases from V and 2 from J, leaving 15 bases between them. CDR3 length: 15 residues. CDR3 DNA: TGTGCCAGCAGCACAGGCGGGGGCAAGAACTATGGCTACACCTTC. This gives the protein CASSTGGGKNYGYTF. Looking up the rest from reference TRBV7-8 and TRBJ1-2 gives the full variable domain: GAGVSQSPRYKVAKRGQDVALRCDPISGHVSLFWYQQALGQGPEFLTYFQNEAQLDKSGLPSDRFFAERPEGSVSTLKIQRTQQEDSAVYLCASSTGGGKNYGYTFGSGTRLTVV.